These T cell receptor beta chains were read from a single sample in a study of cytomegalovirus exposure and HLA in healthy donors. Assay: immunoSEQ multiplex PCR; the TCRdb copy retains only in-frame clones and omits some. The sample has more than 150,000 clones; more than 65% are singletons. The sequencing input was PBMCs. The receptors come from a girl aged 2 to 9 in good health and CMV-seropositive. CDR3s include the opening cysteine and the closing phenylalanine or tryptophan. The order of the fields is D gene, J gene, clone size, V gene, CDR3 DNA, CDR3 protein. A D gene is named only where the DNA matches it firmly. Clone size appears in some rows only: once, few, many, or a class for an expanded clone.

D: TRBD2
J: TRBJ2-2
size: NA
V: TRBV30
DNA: TGTGCCTGGGATCCGACTAGCGGATACACCGGGGAGCTGTTTTTT
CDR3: CAWDPTSGYTGELFF

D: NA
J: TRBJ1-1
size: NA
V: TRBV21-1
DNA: TGTGCCAGCAGACCGCGAGGGAAGTTACGGGGCACTGAAGCTTTCTTT
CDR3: CASRPRGKLRGTEAFF

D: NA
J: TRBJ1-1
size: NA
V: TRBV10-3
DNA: TGTGCCACATCACGTGGGCAGGGGAGGGACACTGAAGCTTTCTTT
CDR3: CATSRGQGRDTEAFF

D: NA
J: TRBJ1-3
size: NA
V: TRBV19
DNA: TGTGCCAGTATCTCCCGGAGCGGTTTTTCTGGAAACACCATATATTTT
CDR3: CASISRSGFSGNTIYF

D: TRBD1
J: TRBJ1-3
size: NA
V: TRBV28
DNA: TGTGCCAGCGACGGGACAGGGGACGGAAACACCATATATTTT
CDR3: CASDGTGDGNTIYF

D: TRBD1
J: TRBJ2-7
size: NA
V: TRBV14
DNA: TGTGCCAGCAGCCACTCCGGGACAGCCCTCTACGAGCAGTACTTC
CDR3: CASSHSGTALYEQYF

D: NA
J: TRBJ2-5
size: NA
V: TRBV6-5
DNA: TGTGCCAGCAGTTACGGGGCGGAAGAGACCCAGTACTTC
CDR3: CASSYGAEETQYF

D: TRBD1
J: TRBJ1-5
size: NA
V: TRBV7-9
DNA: TGTGCCAGCGACAGGGGGCTGGATCAGCCCCAGCATTTT
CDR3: CASDRGLDQPQHF

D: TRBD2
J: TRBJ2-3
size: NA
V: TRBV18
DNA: TGTGCCAGCTCCCCCAAGCGGGAGGGCCCGGGAGATACGCAGTATTTT
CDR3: CASSPKREGPGDTQYF

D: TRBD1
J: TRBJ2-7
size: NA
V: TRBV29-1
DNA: TGCAGCGTTGAAGCCGGGACAGGGGCCTTCTACGAGCAGTACTTC
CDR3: CSVEAGTGAFYEQYF

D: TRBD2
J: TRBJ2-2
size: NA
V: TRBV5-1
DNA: TGCGCCAGCAGCAGATTAGCGGGGGGGTCGAACACCGGGGAGCTGTTTTTT
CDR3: CASSRLAGGSNTGELFF

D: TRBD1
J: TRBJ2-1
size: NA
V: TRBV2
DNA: TGTGCCAGCAGTGAATTAGGACAGGGGGCTTTCAATGAGCAGTTCTTC
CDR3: CASSELGQGAFNEQFF

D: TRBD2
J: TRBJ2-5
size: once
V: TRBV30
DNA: TGTGCCTGGAGTCCCCGGGAGGGGGGGCTTTATCGAGAGACCCAGTACTTC
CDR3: CAWSPREGGLYRETQYF

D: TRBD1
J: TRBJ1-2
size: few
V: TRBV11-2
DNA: TGTGCCAGCAGCCCCGGGACAGCGAATACAGGCTACACCTTC
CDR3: CASSPGTANTGYTF

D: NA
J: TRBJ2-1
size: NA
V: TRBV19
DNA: TGTGCCAGTAGTATCTTAAACTACCCAGACAATGAGCAGTTCTTC
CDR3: CASSILNYPDNEQFF

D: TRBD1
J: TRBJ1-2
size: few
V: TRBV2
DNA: TGTGCCAGCAAACCTCAGGGGACAGCGGCTGGCTACACCTTC
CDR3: CASKPQGTAAGYTF

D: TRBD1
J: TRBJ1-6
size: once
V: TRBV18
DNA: TGTGCCAGCTCCCAAGGACAGGGCTATAATTCACCCCTCCACTTT
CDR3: CASSQGQGYNSPLHF

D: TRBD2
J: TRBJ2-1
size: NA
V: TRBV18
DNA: TGTGCCAGCTCACCACCGTCGCTAGCGGGGGGCCATGAGCAGTTCTTC
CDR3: CASSPPSLAGGHEQFF

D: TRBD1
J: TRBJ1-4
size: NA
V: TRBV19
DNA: TGTGCCAGTAGTACCGGGACAGGTAATGAAAAACTGTTTTTT
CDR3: CASSTGTGNEKLFF

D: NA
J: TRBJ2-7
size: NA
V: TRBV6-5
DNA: TGTGCCAGCAGTTATCGGACAGCCTACGAGCAGTACTTC
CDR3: CASSYRTAYEQYF

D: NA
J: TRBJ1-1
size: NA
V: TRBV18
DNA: TGTGCCAGCTCACTACTCAGGGTCGAAGACACTGAAGCTTTCTTT
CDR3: CASSLLRVEDTEAFF

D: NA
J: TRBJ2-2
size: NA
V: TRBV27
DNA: TGTGCCAGCAGTTTAGTGTATTTGGGGGCGGCCACCGGGGAGCTGTTTTTT
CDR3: CASSLVYLGAATGELFF

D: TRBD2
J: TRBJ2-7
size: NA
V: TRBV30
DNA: TGTGCCTGGTCTACCCTAGCGGCGGCGGGGGTGCACGAGCAGTACTTC
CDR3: CAWSTLAAAGVHEQYF

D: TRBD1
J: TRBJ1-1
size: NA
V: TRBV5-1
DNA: TGCGCCAGCAGCCGACCGATAACCGGGACAGAAAACACTGAAGCTTTCTTT
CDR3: CASSRPITGTENTEAFF

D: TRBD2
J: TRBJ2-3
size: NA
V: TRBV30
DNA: TGTGCCTGGAGTGGTAGGACGCTAGCGGGGGGCCAGTTGTGGGATACGCAGTATTTT
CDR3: CAWSGRTLAGGQLWDTQYF

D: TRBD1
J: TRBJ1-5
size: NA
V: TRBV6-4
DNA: TGTGCCAGCAGTGGGGAGACAGGGGGCGCGGTGAGCAATCAGCCCCAGCATTTT
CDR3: CASSGETGGAVSNQPQHF

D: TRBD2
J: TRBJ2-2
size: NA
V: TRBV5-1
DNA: TGCGCCAGCAGCTTGGAGACTAGCGGGACCGGGGAGCTGTTTTTT
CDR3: CASSLETSGTGELFF

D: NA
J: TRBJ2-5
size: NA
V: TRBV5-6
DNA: TGTGCCAGCAGCTTCTACAGCCCTTACCAAGAGACCCAGTACTTC
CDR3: CASSFYSPYQETQYF

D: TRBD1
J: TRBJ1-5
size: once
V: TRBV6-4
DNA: TGTGCCAGCGGCGATGACACCGGGACAGGGGGAGGTCAGCCCCAGCATTTT
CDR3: CASGDDTGTGGGQPQHF

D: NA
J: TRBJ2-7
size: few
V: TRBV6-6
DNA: TGTGCCAGCGAAACTAGCCTCTCCTACGAGCAGTACTTC
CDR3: CASETSLSYEQYF

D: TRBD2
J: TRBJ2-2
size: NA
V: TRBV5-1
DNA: TGCGCCAGCAGCGGGGCCCTTGGGGCGGGAGGCACCGGGGAGCTGTTTTTT
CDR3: CASSGALGAGGTGELFF

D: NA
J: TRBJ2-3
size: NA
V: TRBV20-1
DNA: TGCAGTTCGCAGGGGTTTGATACGCAGTATTTT
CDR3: CSSQGFDTQYF

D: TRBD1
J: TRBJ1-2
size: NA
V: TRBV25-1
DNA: TGTGCCAGCAGTGCCCGGGACAGGGAGTTAGATGGCTACACCTTC
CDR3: CASSARDRELDGYTF

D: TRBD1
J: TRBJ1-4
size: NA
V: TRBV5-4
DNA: TGTGCCAGCAGCCCCCGACAGGGGAGACTCCCTAATGAAAAACTGTTTTTT
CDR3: CASSPRQGRLPNEKLFF

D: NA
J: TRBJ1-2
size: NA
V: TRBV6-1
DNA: TGTGCCAGCAGTGAATTGCGGGGAAGTAACTATGGCTACACCTTC
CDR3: CASSELRGSNYGYTF

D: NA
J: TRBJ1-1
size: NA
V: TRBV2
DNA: TGTGCCAGCAGAACCGAGGAAGCTTTCTTT
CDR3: CASRTEEAFF

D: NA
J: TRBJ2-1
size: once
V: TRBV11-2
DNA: TGTGCCAGCAGCTTAAGGTCGGACAGCTCCTACAATGAGCAGTTCTTC
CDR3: CASSLRSDSSYNEQFF

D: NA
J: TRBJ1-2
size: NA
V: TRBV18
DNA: TGTGCCAGCTCACCAGGGGGGAGCGGCTACACCTTC
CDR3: CASSPGGSGYTF

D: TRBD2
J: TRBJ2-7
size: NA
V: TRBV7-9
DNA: TGTGCCAGCAGCCCGGGACTAGCGGGAGTAACAGGCGAGCAGTACTTC
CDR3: CASSPGLAGVTGEQYF

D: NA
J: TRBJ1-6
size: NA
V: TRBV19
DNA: TGTGCCAGTAGTATGGCCACAGGACCTAATTCACCCCTCCACTTT
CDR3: CASSMATGPNSPLHF

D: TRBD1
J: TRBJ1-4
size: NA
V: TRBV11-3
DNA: TGTGCCAGCAGCTTAGGCCCCCAGGGGGCAGGTGAAAAACTGTTTTTT
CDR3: CASSLGPQGAGEKLFF

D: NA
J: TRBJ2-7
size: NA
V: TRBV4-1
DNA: TGCGCCAGCAGCCAAGTCCCGGCGTCTGCGGGCGAGCAGTACTTC
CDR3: CASSQVPASAGEQYF

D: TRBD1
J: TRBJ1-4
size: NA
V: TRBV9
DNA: TGTGCCAGCAGCGTAGGACTTGCAGGACAGGGGTCTGCGAAGGATGAAAAACTGTTTTTT
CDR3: CASSVGLAGQGSAKDEKLFF

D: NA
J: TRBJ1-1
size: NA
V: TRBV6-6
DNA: TGTGCCTGCGGACAGCAGAACACTGAAGCTTTCTTT
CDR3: CACGQQNTEAFF

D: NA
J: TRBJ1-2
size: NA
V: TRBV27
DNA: TGTGCCAGCAGTTTTGTGGGCAGCAGGGCAGGCTATGGCTACACCTTC
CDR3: CASSFVGSRAGYGYTF

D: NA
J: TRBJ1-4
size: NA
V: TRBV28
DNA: TGTGCCAGCAGTTTTGCAGGGTATGAAAAACTGTTTTTT
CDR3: CASSFAGYEKLFF

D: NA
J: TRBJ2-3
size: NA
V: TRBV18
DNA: TGTGCCAGCTCCCTTCCCGGGGATACGCAGTATTTT
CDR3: CASSLPGDTQYF

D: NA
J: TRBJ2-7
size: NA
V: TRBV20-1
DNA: TGCAGTGCTCTCCTAGCTCCCGAGCAGTACTTC
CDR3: CSALLAPEQYF

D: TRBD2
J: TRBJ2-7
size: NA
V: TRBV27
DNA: TGTGCCAGCAGTTTGCACGTAGCGGGGTCCTACGAGCAGTACTTC
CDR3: CASSLHVAGSYEQYF

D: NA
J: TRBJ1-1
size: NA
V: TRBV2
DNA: TGTGCCAGCAGTGGAGACAGAAGAGAAGCTTTCTTT
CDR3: CASSGDRREAFF

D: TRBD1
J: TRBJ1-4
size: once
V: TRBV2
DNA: TGTGCCAGCAGCCGGGACAGGCCAACTAATGAAAAACTGTTTTTT
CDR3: CASSRDRPTNEKLFF

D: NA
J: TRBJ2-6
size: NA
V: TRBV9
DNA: TGTGCCAGCAGCGTCCTAAGCCCATCTGGGGCCAACGTCCTGACTTTC
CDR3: CASSVLSPSGANVLTF

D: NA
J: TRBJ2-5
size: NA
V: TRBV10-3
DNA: TGTGCCATCAGTGATTCCTTCCAAGAGACCCAGTACTTC
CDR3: CAISDSFQETQYF

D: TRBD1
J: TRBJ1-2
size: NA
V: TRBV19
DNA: TGTGCCAGTAGTAGGACAGGTGGCTACACCTTC
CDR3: CASSRTGGYTF

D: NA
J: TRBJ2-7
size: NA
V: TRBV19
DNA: TGTGCCAGTAGTTCCGAGGGGGGGACGGGCTACGAGCAGTACTTC
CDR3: CASSSEGGTGYEQYF